The present T cell receptor beta chain was sequenced within a study of shared clonotypes between healthy human individuals. Study details: The cohort had two women and a few men, ages 18 to 49.

Looked up from germline, CDR1 is MNHEY and CDR2 is SVGAGI. CDR3 size: 14 residues. V shed 3 bases and J shed 4 bases, with 7 bases lying between them. Sequencing used immunoSEQ multiplex PCR; TCRdb keeps in-frame clones, though not all of them. Of about 2.3 million clones in the sample, 80% to 95% were seen once. About this clone: Other DNA sequences in the sample encode the same CDR3.

V gene TRBV6-5 combines with J gene TRBJ1-6; unclear D gene. The origin of this receptor is a man between 18 and 35 years old in good health. Some clones in this sample may be carry-over from other donors' samples. The material sequenced was naive CD4+ T cells from PBMCs. Subset meaning: CD45RA+ positively selected. The DNA for the CDR3 is TGTGCCAGCAGTTATTCCCGTTATAATTCACCCCTCCACTTT. Translated: CASSYSRYNSPLHF.